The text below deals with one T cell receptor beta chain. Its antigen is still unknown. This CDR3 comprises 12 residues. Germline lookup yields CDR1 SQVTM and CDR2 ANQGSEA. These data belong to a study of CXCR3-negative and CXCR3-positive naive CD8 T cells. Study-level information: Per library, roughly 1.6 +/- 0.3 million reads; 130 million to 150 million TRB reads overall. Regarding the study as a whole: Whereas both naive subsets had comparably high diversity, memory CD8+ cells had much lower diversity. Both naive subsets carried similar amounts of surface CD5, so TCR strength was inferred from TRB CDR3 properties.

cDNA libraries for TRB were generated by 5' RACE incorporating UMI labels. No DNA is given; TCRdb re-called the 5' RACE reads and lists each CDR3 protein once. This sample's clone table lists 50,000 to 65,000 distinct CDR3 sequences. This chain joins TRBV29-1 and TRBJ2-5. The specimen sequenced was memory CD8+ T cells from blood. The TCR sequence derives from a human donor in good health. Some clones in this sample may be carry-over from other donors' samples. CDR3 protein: CSVEGAQETQYF.